The clone carrying this T cell receptor beta chain has only a few counts. Its antigen is still unknown. This sample was taken from a study of blood T cells in healthy people across ages. Study results and caveats: TCR beta diversity per million T cells fell roughly linearly with age.

Each sample gave at least 6 million isolated PBMCs. Each sample yielded at least 6 micrograms of PBMC total RNA. The V gene end was trimmed by 0 bases and the J gene end by 2 bases; junction bases not matched to a gene: 3. CDR1 and CDR2 from the germline V gene are SGDLS and YYNGEE. The CDR3 length is 15 residues. Using a J-beta primer mix together with a sample-barcoded 5' primer, a second PCR was run for roughly 7 to 12 cycles. Template switching added a 12-random-nucleotide identifier to every cDNA molecule. TCRdb reprocessed the 5' RACE reads via MiXCR and lists one record per CDR3 protein. The table includes about 1,400,000 distinct CDR3 sequences, roughly 40% detected once.

Sequencing was done on a sample of blood. The source of this sequence is a woman aged 18-30 years in good health. This chain uses TRBV9 with TRBJ2-7; TRBD2 agrees at 9 bases. In DNA form, the CDR3 reads TGTGCCAGCAGCGTAGCGACTAGCGGACCCTACGAGCAGTACTTC. Translation gives CASSVATSGPYEQYF.